These 22 T cell receptor beta chains were sequenced from one sample in a study of STAT3 mutations in large granular lymphocyte leukemia. Broader study findings: In T-cell large granular lymphocyte leukemia, about half of patients showed multiple immunodominant subclonotypes.

The data were produced by immunoSEQ multiplex PCR, yet TCRdb's version contains in-frame clones alone and is incomplete. This table holds approximately 20,000 clones, 92% found once. Which antigens these TCRs recognize remains unknown. What was sequenced was peripheral blood mononuclear cells. The receptors derive from a man aged 60 to 75 with T-cell large granular lymphocyte leukemia. Some clones in this sample may be carry-over from other donors' samples.

This clone was counted a single time. V usage is TRBV18 and J usage is TRBJ2-7, with unresolved D. V was shortened by 3 bases and J by 2 bases, with 14 bases between the two germline ends. CDR3 length: 15 residues. Per the germline V gene, CDR1 is KGHSH and CDR2 is LQKENI. CDR3 protein: CASSPGVEMPYEQYF. In DNA form, the CDR3 reads TGTGCCAGCTCACCCGGAGTTGAAATGCCCTACGAGCAGTACTTC.

This clone came up once. J is TRBJ1-2 and V is TRBV29-1; a weak D match, TRBD1 (5 bases). The CDR3 length is 12 residues. Between the trimmed V and J ends, which lost 5 bases and 7 bases, there was a span of 14 bases. CDR1 is SQVTM, CDR2 ANQGSEA, per germline. CDR3 loop: CSVLKGTVGYTF. CDR3 DNA sequence: TGCAGCGTTTTGAAGGGGACGGTTGGCTACACCTTC.

This clone was observed a single time. The rearrangement links TRBV5-4 to TRBJ2-1; TRBD2 aligns across 8 bases. V shed 0 bases, J shed 3 bases, and the junction held 8 bases outside the gene matches. Germline CDR1 and CDR2: SGHNT and YYREEE (reference sequence). The CDR3 extends over 17 amino acids. CDR3 sequence: CASSLAGGLGLYNEQFF. The CDR3 DNA follows: TGTGCCAGCAGCTTGGCGGGGGGACTAGGACTCTACAATGAGCAGTTCTTC.

The rearrangement links TRBV5-5 to TRBJ2-7, with D maybe TRBD1 (6 bases). V lost 4 bases and J lost 2, with 13 bases in between. Germline V CDR1 and CDR2: SGHKS, YYEKEE (reference sequence). The CDR3 has 14 residues. This CDR3 reads CASSPNRDPYEQYF. The DNA of the CDR3 is TGTGCCAGCAGCCCTAACAGGGATCCCTACGAGCAGTACTTC.

The J gene is TRBJ2-3, the V gene TRBV28; D ambiguous. Germline V CDR1 and CDR2: MDHEN, SYDVKM. Trimming removed 5 bases from V and 0 bases from J, with 6 bases in between. This CDR3 has 13 amino acids. The CDR3 protein is CASSTTSTDTQYF. The CDR3 DNA sequence: TGTGCCAGCAGTACAACTAGCACAGATACGCAGTATTTT.

V and J are TRBV6-6 and TRBJ2-3; 8 bases agree with TRBD2. This CDR3 has 15 amino acids. Germline V lookup: CDR1 MNHNY, CDR2 SVGAGI (reference sequence). Losses at the gene ends were 8 bases for V and 5 bases for J; bases not matched to a gene: 12. The CDR3, as DNA: TGTGCCAGCTCTGTAGCCGGGAGGGCGAGAGATACGCAGTATTTT. Amino acid sequence: CASSVAGRARDTQYF.

The rearrangement joins TRBV30 to TRBJ1-1; the match to TRBD1 covers 7 bases. CDR3 size: 11 residues. V shed 4 bases and J 10 bases; nucleotides not matched to a gene: 6. Germline V gives CDR1 GTSNPN, CDR2 SVGIG (reference sequence). Written as DNA, the CDR3 is TGTGCCTGGACCCCGGGACAGAGAGCTTTCTTT. This codes for CAWTPGQRAFF.

V and J are TRBV15 and TRBJ1-6; no firm D call. CDR3 length: 19 amino acids. Germline V CDR1 and CDR2: LNHNV, YYDKDF (reference sequence). Trimming took off 3 bases at V and 0 bases at J, with 18 bases between the two ends. The CDR3 DNA follows: TGTGCCACCAGCAGGGAGAGGGCAGCCTATAGCTCCTATAATTCACCCCTCCACTTT. It translates to CATSRERAAYSSYNSPLHF.

V and J are TRBV29-1 and TRBJ2-7; no reliable D call. Germline V gene sequence: CDR1 SQVTM, CDR2 ANQGSEA. Trimming removed 6 bases from V and 3 bases from J, with 6 bases in between. This CDR3 spans 10 amino acids. CDR3 coding DNA: TGCAGCGTCGTACTCTACGAGCAGTACTTC. Its protein is CSVVLYEQYF.

The chain couples TRBV5-1 to TRBJ2-3; possibly TRBD1 or TRBD2 for D (6 bases each). CDR3 length: 14 residues. Germline V gives CDR1 SGHRS, CDR2 YFSETQ. V was trimmed by 4 bases and J by 5 bases, leaving 14 bases between them. The CDR3 sequence: CASSRVGGEDTQYF. In DNA form, the CDR3 reads TGCGCCAGCAGCAGGGTGGGGGGCGAAGATACGCAGTATTTT.

The chain employs TRBV20-1 and TRBJ2-1; D gene unclear. This CDR3 contains 11 residues. The ends were cut back, 6 bases at V and 6 bases at J, with 9 bases in the middle. CDR1 and CDR2 (germline): DFQATT, SNEGSKA (reference sequence). DNA for the CDR3: TGCAGTGCGTCCCTACCCAATGAGCAGTTCTTC. It is translated as CSASLPNEQFF.

The V call is TRBV28, the J call TRBJ2-3, with TRBD2 identical over 12 bases. Trimming cost V 8 bases and J 2 bases; bases outside gene matches: 2. There are 14 residues in the CDR3. Germline V gene sequence: CDR1 MDHEN, CDR2 SYDVKM. The CDR3 coding sequence is TGTGCCAGCTGGACTAGCGGGGACACAGATACGCAGTATTTT. This gives the protein CASWTSGDTDTQYF. Full variable domain (remainder filled in from reference TRBV28 and TRBJ2-3): DVKVTQSSRYLVKRTGEKVFLECVQDMDHENMFWYRQDPGLGLRLIYFSYDVKMKEKGDIPEGYSVSREKKERFSLILESASTNQTSMYLCASWTSGDTDTQYFGPGTRLTVL.

The CDR3 reads CASSSGQGLDYEQYF. The CDR3 DNA sequence: TGTGCCAGCAGCTCTGGACAGGGTTTAGACTACGAGCAGTACTTC. The rearrangement uses TRBV13 and TRBJ2-7; 8 nucleotides line up with TRBD1. The V segment lost 4 bases and the J segment 3 bases; nucleotides outside the gene matches: 8. Germline lookup yields CDR1 PRHDT and CDR2 FYEKMQ (reference sequence). The CDR3 sequence is 15 residues long.

The chain has TRBV9 and TRBJ1-1; 7 bases match TRBD1. This CDR3 contains 14 residues. The V gene's germline CDR1 is SGDLS and CDR2 YYNGEE. J was trimmed by 7 bases and V by 3 bases; bases with no gene match: 9. CDR3 sequence: CASSAKGGFSEAFF. CDR3 coding DNA: TGTGCCAGCAGCGCTAAAGGGGGCTTCAGTGAAGCTTTCTTT.

The count of this clone is one. The chain has TRBV5-1 and TRBJ2-3, with D possibly matching TRBD2 (6 bases). Germline values: CDR1 SGHRS, CDR2 YFSETQ. Trimming stripped 0 bases from V and 6 bases from J, with 11 bases between. This CDR3 comprises 14 residues. The CDR3 DNA sequence: TGCGCCAGCAGCTTGGCCGGAGGGCAGGATACGCAGTATTTT. Encoded protein: CASSLAGGQDTQYF.

The chain recombines TRBV14 with TRBJ1-4; D may be TRBD1 (5 bases). Germline loops: CDR1 SGHDN, CDR2 FVKESK. Trimming removed 4 bases from V and 8 bases from J, with 17 bases in between. The CDR3 totals 15 residues. CDR3 region: CASSPQARAGEKLFF. The DNA for the CDR3 is TGTGCCAGCAGCCCGCAGGCCAGGGCTGGGGAAAAACTGTTTTTT.

This CDR3 reads CASLDRGQGNTEAFF. CDR3 nucleotides: TGTGCCAGTCTTGACAGGGGGCAAGGGAACACTGAAGCTTTCTTT. The chain uses TRBV19 and TRBJ1-1, with 10 bases aligning to TRBD1. The junction had 7 bases not matched to a gene; V was cut back by 8 bases and J by 1 base. The CDR3 runs 15 residues. The germline CDR1 and CDR2 sequences are LNHDA and SQIVND (reference sequence).

This chain links TRBV5-6 with TRBJ2-5, with D maybe TRBD2 (7 bases). Trimming pared 4 bases from V and 4 bases from J, leaving 23 bases between. CDR1 and CDR2 (germline): SGHDT, YYEEEE. This CDR3 is built from 17 residues. The CDR3 DNA is TGTGCCAGCAGCCGCTCGGGGGCTAGCGGTTTGGGAGAGACCCAGTACTTC. This sequence encodes CASSRSGASGLGETQYF.

V gene TRBV28 combines with J gene TRBJ1-5; 8 bases are shared with TRBD1. Germline V lookup: CDR1 MDHEN, CDR2 SYDVKM. CDR3 length: 15 amino acids. The junction had 14 bases not matched to a gene; V was cut back by 5 bases and J by 11 bases. CDR3: CASSPPGTGLKAQHF. Written as DNA, the CDR3 is TGTGCCAGCAGTCCTCCCGGGACAGGCCTCAAGGCCCAGCATTTT.

V and J are TRBV29-1 and TRBJ1-1; 7 bases match TRBD1. V was pared by 7 bases and J by 3 bases, with 5 bases of the junction left unmatched. This CDR3 spans 12 amino acids. The germline CDR1 and CDR2 sequences are SQVTM and ANQGSEA. DNA of the CDR3: TGCAGCGCCGACAGGGCACACACTGAAGCTTTCTTT. Its translation is CSADRAHTEAFF.

The rearrangement joins TRBV6-6 to TRBJ2-7, with D unresolved. Germline values: CDR1 MNHNY, CDR2 SVGAGI (reference sequence). Trimming removed 6 bases at V and 3 bases at J, with 9 bases between. The CDR3 has 12 residues. The DNA for the CDR3 is TGTGCCAGCAGCCCCCTACACTACGAGCAGTACTTC. Residues: CASSPLHYEQYF.

The chain links TRBV18 to TRBJ2-1; D is undetermined. The V and J ends lost 0 bases and 9 bases respectively, with 21 bases between them. Germline CDR1 reads KGHSH; CDR2 reads LQKENI. This CDR3 has 17 amino acids. CDR3 sequence: CASSPPSKVFHPGEQFF. The CDR3 DNA sequence: TGTGCCAGCTCACCACCATCAAAGGTCTTTCATCCTGGTGAGCAGTTCTTC.